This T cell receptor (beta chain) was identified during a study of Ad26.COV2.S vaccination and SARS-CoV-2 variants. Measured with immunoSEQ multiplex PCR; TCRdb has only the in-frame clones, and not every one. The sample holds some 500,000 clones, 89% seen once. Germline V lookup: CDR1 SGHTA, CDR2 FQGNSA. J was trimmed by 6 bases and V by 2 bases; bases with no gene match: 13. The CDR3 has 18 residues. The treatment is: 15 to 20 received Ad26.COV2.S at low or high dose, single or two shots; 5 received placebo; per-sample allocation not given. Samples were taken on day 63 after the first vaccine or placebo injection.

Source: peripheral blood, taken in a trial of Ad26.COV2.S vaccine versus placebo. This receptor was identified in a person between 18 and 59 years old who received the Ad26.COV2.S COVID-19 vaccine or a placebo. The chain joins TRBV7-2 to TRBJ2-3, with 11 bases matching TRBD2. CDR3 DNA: TGTGCCAGCAGCTTAAGACAAGCGGAAGTAGCGGGGGGGGATACGCAGTATTTT. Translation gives CASSLRQAEVAGGDTQYF.